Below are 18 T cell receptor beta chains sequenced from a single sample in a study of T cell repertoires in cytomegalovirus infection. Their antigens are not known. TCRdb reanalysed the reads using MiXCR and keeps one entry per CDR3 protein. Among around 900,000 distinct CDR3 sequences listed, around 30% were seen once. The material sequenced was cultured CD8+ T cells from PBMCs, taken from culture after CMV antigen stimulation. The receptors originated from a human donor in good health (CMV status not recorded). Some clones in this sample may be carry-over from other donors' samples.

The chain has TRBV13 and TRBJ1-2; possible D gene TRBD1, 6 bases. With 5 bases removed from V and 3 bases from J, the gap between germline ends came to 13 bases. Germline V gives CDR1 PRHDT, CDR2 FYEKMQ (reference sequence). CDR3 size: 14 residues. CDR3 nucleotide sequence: TGTGCCAGCAGCACCCGAACAGGGTACTATGGCTACACCTTC. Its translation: CASSTRTGYYGYTF.

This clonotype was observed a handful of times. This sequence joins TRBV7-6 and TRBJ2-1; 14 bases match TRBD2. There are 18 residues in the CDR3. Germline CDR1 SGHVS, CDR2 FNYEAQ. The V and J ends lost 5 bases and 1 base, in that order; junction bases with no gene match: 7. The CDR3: CASSPGTSGGHSYNEQFF. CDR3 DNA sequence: TGTGCCAGCAGCCCCGGGACTAGCGGGGGCCATTCCTACAATGAGCAGTTCTTC.

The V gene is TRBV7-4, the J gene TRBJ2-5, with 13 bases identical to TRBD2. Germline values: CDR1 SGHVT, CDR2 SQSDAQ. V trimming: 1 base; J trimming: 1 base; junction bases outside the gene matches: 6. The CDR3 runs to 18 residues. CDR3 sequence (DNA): TGTGCCAGCAGCTTAGTCTTGAGACTAGCGGGGGGCCAAGAGACCCAGTACTTC. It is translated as CASSLVLRLAGGQETQYF.

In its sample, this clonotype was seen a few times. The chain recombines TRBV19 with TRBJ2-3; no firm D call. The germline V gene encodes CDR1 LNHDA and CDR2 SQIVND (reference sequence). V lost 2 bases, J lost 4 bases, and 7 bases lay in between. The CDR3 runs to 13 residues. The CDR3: CASSILLADTQYF. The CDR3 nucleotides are TGTGCCAGTAGTATACTCCTGGCAGATACGCAGTATTTT.

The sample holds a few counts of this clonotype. CDR3 sequence (DNA): TGTGCCAGCAGTTATGGGAGCCTTTTAGGCTACACCTTC. Encoded protein: CASSYGSLLGYTF. The V call is TRBV6-5, the J call TRBJ1-2; D ambiguous. Trimming shortened V by 3 bases and J by 8 bases, and 13 bases separated the two germline ends. This CDR3 has 13 residues. Germline loops: CDR1 MNHEY, CDR2 SVGAGI.

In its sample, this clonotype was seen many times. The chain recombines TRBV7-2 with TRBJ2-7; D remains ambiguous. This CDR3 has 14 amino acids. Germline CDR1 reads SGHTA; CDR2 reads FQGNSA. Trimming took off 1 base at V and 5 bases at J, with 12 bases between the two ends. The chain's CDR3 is CASSLGFLDDEQYV. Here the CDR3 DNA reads TGTGCCAGCAGCTTAGGATTCCTAGACGACGAGCAGTACGTC.

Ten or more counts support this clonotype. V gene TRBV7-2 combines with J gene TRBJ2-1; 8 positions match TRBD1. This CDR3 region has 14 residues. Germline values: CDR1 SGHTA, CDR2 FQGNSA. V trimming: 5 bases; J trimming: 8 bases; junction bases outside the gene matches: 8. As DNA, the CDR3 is TGTGCCAGCAGCCCGACAGGGGTCGGCGATGAGCAGTTCTTC. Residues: CASSPTGVGDEQFF.

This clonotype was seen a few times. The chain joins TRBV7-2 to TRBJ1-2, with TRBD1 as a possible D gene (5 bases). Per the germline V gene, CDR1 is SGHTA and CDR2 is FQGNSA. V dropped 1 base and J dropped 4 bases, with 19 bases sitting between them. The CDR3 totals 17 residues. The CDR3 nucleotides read TGTGCCAGCAGCTTAGGAGAGGGGCAGGGTCGGGGCTATGGCTACACCTTC. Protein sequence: CASSLGEGQGRGYGYTF.

CDR3 bases: TGTGCCAGCAGCTTATCCCTTCTATCCTACGAGCAGTACTTC. This codes for CASSLSLLSYEQYF. V and J are TRBV7-8 and TRBJ2-7, with D unresolved. Germline loops: CDR1 SGHVS, CDR2 FQNEAQ. The CDR3 is 14 amino acids. The V end was cut by 2 bases, the J end by 1 base, with 9 bases between.

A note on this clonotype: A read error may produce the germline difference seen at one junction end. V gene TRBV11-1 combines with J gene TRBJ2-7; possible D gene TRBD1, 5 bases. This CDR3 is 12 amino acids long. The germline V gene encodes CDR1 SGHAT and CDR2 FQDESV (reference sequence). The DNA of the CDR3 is TGTGCCAGCAGTACAGGTTCCTACGAGCATTACTTC. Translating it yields CASSTGSYEHYF.

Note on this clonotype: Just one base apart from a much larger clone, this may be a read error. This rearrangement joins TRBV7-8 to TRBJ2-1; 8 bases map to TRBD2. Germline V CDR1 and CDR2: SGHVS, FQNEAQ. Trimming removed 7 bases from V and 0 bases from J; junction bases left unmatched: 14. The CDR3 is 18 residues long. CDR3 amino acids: CASNILGGSGSSYNEQFF. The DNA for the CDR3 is TGTGCCAGCAACATCCTAGGAGGCAGCGGGAGCTCCTACAATGAGCAGTTCTTC.

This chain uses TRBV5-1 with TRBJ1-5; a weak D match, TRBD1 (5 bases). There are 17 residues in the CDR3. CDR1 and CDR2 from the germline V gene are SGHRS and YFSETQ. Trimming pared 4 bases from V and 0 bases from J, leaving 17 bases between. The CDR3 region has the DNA TGCGCCAGCAGCCCTGAGCCAGGGCCTCATAGCAATCAGCCCCAGCATTTT. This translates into CASSPEPGPHSNQPQHF.

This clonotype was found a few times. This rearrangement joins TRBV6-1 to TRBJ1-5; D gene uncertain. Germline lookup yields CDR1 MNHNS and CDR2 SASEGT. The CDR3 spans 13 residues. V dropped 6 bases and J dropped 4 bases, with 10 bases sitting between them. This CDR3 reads CASRQVPNQPQHF. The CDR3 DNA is TGTGCCAGCAGGCAGGTACCAAATCAGCCCCAGCATTTT.

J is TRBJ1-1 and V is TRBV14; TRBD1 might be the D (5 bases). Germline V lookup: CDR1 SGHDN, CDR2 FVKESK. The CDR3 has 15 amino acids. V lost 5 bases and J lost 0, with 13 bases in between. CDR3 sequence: CASSVAGGVNTEAFF. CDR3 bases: TGTGCCAGCAGCGTCGCCGGGGGGGTGAACACTGAAGCTTTCTTT.

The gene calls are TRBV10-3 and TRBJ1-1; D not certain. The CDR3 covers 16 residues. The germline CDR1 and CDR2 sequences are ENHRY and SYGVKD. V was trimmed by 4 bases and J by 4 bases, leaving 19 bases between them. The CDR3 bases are TGTGCCATCAGTGTGGTCTTCGACCGGATGGGCACTGAAGCTTTCTTT. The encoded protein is CAISVVFDRMGTEAFF.

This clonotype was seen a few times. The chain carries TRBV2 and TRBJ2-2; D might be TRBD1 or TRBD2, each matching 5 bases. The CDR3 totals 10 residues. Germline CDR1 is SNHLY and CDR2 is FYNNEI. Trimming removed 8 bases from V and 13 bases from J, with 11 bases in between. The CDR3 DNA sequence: TGTGCCAGCCGGGGCCGGGTGCTGTTTTTT. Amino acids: CASRGRVLFF. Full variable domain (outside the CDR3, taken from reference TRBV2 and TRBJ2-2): EPEVTQTPSHQVTQMGQEVILRCVPISNHLYFYWYRQILGQKVEFLVSFYNNEISEKSEIFDDQFSVERPDGSNFTLKIRSTKLEDSAMYFCASRGRVLFFGEGSRLTVL.

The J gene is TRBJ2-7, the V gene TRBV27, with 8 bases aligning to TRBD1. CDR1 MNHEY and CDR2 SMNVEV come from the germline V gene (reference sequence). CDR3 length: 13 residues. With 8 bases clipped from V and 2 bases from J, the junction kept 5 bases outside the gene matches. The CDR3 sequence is CASGRTGPYEQYV. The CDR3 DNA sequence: TGTGCCAGCGGCCGGACAGGGCCCTACGAGCAGTACGTC.

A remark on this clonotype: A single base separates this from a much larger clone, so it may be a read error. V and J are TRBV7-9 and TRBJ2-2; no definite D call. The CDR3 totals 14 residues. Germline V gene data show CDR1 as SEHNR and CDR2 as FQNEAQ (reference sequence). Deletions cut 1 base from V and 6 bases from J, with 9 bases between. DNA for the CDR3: TGTGCCAGCAGCTTAGAGGGATTCGCCGGGGAGCTGTTTTTT. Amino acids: CASSLEGFAGELFF.